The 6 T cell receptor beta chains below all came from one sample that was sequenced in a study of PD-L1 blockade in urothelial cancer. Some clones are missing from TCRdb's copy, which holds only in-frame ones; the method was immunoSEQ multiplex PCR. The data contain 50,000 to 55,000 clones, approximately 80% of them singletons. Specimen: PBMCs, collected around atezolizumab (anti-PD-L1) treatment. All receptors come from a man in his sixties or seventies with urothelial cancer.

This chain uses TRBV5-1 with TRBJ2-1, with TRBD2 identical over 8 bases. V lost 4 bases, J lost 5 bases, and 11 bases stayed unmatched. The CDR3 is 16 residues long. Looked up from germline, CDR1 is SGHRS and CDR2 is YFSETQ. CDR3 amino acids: CASSPSGGSTHNEQFF. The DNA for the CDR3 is TGCGCCAGCAGCCCGAGCGGGGGTAGTACTCACAATGAGCAGTTCTTC.

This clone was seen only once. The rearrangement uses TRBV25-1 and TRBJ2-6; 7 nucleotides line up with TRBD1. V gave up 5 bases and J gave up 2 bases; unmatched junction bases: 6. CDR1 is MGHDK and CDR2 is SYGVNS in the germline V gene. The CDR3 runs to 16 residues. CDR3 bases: TGTGCCAGCAGTAAGACAGGGTTTGCTGGGGCCAACGTCCTGACTTTC. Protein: CASSKTGFAGANVLTF.

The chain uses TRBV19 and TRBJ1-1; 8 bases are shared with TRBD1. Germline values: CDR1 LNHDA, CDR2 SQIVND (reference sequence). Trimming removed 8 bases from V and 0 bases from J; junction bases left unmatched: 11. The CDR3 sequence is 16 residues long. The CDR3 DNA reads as TGTGCCAGTCGGACAGGGAAGGGATACATGAACACTGAAGCTTTCTTT. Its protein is CASRTGKGYMNTEAFF.

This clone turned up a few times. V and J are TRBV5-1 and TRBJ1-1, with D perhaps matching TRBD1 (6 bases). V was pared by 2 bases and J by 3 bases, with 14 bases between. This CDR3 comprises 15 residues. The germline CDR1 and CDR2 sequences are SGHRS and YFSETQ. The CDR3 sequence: CASSFSQPGDTEAFF. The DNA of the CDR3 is TGCGCCAGCAGCTTCTCCCAACCAGGGGACACTGAAGCTTTCTTT. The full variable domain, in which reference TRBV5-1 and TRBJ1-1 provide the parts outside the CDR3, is KAGVTQTPRYLIKTRGQQVTLSCSPISGHRSVSWYQQTPGQGLQFLFEYFSETQRNKGNFPGRFSGRQFSNSRSEMNVSTLELGDSALYLCASSFSQPGDTEAFFGQGTRLTVV.

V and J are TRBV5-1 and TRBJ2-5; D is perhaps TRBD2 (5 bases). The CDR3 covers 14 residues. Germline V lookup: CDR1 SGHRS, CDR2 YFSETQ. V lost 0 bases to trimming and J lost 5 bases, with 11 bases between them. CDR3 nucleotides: TGCGCCAGCAGCTTGGAGTCTAGGGAGGAGACCCAGTACTTC. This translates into CASSLESREETQYF.

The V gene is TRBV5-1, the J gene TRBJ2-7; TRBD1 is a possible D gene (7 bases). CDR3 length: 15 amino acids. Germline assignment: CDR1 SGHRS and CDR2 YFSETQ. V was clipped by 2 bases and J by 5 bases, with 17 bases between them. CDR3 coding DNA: TGCGCCAGCAGCTTACAGGGGAGGCGTTACGACGAGCAGTACTTC. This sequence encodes CASSLQGRRYDEQYF.